This T cell receptor beta chain was observed in a study of radiotherapy plus CTLA-4 blockade in lung cancer listed by TCRdb under 2018. At the level of the whole study: Among enrolled patients, approximately 18% had an objective response and approximately 30% reached disease control. Here is what the overall study found, with its caveats: After treatment with radiotherapy and ipilimumab, TCR clones that originated in tumors expanded in peripheral blood. The strongest predictors of response were reported to be early dynamic shifts in blood T cell clones along with a rise in serum interferon-beta following radiation.

Focal radiation therapy combined with CTLA-4 blockade (ipilimumab) was tested in patients with chemo-refractory metastatic non-small-cell lung cancer. Receptor libraries were prepared by the immunoSEQ multiplex PCR assay. TCRdb obtained this table from immuneACCESS and retained in-frame rearrangements with V and J assigned. These tables miss some clones; where compared with another copy, unresolved V genes account for less than half of the shortfall, and the remainder is unexplained. The sample table lists around 72,000 clones, roughly three quarters of them with a count of one. The ten largest clones represent around 7.1% of the sample. CDR1 SGHTA and CDR2 FQGNSA were looked up in the germline V gene. Trimming takes 6 bases from V and 7 bases from J, and the germline ends sit 10 bases apart. CDR3 length: 12 amino acids, cysteine to phenylalanine. This entry keeps only the CDR3 DNA: 36 bases, framed from base 1.

On this clone: Its antigen remains undetermined. No much larger clone exists at a distance of one base, and base qualities are not known.

The starting material was peripheral blood, obtained from a patient treated with radiotherapy plus ipilimumab. The clonotype originates from a human donor with non-small cell lung cancer who had a complete response to radiotherapy plus ipilimumab. The chain uses TRBV7-2 and TRBJ2-1; TRBD2 is a possible D gene, resting on 5 matching bases. The sequence in DNA is TGTGCCAGCAGACGAGGGCTTAATGAGCAGTTCTTC. Its translation reads: CASRRGLNEQFF.